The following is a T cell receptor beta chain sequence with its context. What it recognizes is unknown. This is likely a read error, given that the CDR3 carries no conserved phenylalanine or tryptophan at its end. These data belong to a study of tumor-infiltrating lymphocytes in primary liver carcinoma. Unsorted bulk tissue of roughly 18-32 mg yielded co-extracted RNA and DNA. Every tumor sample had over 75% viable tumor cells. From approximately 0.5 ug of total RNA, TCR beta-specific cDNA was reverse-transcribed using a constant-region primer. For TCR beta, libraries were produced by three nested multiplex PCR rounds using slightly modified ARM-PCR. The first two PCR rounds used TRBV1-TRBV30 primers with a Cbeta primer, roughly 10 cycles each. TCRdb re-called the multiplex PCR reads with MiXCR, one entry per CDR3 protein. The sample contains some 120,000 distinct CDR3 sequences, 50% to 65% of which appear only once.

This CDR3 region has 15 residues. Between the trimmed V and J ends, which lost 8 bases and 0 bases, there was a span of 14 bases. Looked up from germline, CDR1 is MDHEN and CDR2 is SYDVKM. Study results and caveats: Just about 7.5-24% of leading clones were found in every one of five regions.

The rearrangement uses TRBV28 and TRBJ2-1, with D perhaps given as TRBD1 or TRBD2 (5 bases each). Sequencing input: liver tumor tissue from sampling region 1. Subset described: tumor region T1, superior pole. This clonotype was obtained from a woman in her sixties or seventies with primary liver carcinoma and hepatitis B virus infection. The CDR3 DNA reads TGTGCCAGCGGGACCGACTCAAGCTCCTACAATGAGCAGTTCTTA. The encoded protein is CASGTDSSSYNEQFL.